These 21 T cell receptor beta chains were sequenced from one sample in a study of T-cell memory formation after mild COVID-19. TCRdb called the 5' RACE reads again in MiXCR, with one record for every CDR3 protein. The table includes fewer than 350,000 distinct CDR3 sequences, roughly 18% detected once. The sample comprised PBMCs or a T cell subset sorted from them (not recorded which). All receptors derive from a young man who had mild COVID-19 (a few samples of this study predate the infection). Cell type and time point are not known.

CDR3 in amino acids: CASSRDRVTYEQYF. CDR3 DNA: TGTGCCAGCTCCCGGGACAGGGTGACCTACGAGCAGTACTTC. V and J are TRBV18 and TRBJ2-7; 9 positions agree with TRBD1. Germline CDR1 KGHSH, CDR2 LQKENI. The CDR3 loop spans 14 amino acids. V was pared by 6 bases and J by 2 bases, with 5 bases of the junction left unmatched.

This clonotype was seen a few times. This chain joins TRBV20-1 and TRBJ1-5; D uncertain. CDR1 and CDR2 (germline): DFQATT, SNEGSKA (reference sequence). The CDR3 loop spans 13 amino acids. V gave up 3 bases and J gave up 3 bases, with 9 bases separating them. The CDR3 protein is CSASVSFNQPQHF. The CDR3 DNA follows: TGCAGTGCTAGCGTCAGTTTCAATCAGCCCCAGCATTTT.

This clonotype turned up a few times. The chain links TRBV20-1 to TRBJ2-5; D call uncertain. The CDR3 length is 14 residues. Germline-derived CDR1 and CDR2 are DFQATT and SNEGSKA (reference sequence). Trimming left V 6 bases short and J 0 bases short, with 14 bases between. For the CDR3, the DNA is TGCAGTGCGCCAAAGGGCTGGTACCAAGAGACCCAGTACTTC. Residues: CSAPKGWYQETQYF.

The CDR3 DNA reads as TGCGCCAGCAGCCCGGGACACCTCGATGAGCAGTTCTTC. Its translation: CASSPGHLDEQFF. The V gene is TRBV5-1, the J gene TRBJ2-1, with a tentative D call TRBD1 (6 bases). The CDR3 has 13 amino acids. Per the germline V gene, CDR1 is SGHRS and CDR2 is YFSETQ. V dropped 4 bases and J dropped 8 bases, with 13 bases sitting between them.

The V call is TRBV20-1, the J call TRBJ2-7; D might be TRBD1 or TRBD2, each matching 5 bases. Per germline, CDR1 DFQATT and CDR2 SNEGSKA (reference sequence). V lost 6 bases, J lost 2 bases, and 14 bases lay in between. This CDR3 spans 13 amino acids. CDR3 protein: CSAWPRGPYEQYF. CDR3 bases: TGCAGTGCGTGGCCTAGGGGACCCTACGAGCAGTACTTC.

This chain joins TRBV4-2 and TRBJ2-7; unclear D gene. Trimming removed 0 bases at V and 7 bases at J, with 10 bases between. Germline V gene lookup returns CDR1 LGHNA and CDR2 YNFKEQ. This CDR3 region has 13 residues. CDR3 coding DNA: TGTGCCAGCAGCCAAGACTGGGCTCGGGAGCAGTACTTC. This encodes CASSQDWAREQYF.

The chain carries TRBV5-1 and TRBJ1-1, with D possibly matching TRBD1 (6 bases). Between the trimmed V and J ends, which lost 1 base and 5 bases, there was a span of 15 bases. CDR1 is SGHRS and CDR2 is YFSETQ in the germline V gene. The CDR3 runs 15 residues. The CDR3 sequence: CASSLLHGGRTEAFF. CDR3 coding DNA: TGCGCCAGCAGCTTGTTACATGGGGGGCGGACTGAAGCTTTCTTT.

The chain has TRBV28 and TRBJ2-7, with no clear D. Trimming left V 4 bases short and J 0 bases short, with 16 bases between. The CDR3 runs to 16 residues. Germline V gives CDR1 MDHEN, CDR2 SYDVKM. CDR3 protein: CASSSPHGPSSYEQYV. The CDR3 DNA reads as TGTGCCAGCAGTTCGCCACATGGGCCGAGCTCCTACGAGCAGTACGTC.

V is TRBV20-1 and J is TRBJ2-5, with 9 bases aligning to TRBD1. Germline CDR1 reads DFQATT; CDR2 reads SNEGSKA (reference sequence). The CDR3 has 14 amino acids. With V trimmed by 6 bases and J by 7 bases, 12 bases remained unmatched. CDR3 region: CSAHPPGQGTTQYF. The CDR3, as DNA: TGCAGTGCCCACCCTCCGGGACAGGGAACGACCCAGTACTTC.

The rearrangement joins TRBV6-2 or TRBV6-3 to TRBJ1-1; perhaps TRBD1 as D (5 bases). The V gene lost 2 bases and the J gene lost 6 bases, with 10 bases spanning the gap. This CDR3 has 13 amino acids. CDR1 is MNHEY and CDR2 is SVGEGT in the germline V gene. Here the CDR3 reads CASSYGGVPEAFF. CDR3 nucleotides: TGTGCCAGCAGTTACGGAGGGGTCCCTGAAGCTTTCTTT.

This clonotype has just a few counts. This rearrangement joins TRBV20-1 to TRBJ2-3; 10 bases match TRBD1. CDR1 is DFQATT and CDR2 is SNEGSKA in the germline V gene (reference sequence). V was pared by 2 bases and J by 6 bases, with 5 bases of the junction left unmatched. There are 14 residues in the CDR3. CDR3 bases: TGCAGTGCTAGACGCCGGACAGGGGGGGATACGCAGTATTTT. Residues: CSARRRTGGDTQYF.

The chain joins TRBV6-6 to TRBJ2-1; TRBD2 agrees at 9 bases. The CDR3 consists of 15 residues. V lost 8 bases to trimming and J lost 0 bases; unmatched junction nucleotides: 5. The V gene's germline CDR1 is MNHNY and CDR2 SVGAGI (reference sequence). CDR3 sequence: CASGSGGVSYNEQFF. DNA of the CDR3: TGTGCCAGCGGTAGCGGGGGTGTCTCCTACAATGAGCAGTTCTTC.

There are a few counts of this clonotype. This CDR3 is CASSEAGGLDEQFF. For the CDR3, the DNA is TGTGCCAGCAGCGAAGCGGGGGGGCTTGATGAGCAGTTCTTC. The J gene is TRBJ2-1, the V gene TRBV9; 10 bases line up with TRBD2. There are 14 residues in the CDR3. Germline assignment: CDR1 SGDLS and CDR2 YYNGEE. Trimming removed 3 bases from V and 8 bases from J; junction bases left unmatched: 5.

CDR3 protein: CASSLIEQPQHF. Here the CDR3 DNA reads TGTGCCAGCAGTTTAATTGAACAGCCCCAGCATTTT. V is TRBV28 and J is TRBJ1-5; no definite D call. The germline V and J ends were trimmed by 2 bases and 7 bases, with 6 bases remaining between them. The CDR3 contains 12 residues. Germline V gene data show CDR1 as MDHEN and CDR2 as SYDVKM. The whole variable domain, filled in from reference TRBV28 and TRBJ1-5, reads DVKVTQSSRYLVKRTGEKVFLECVQDMDHENMFWYRQDPGLGLRLIYFSYDVKMKEKGDIPEGYSVSREKKERFSLILESASTNQTSMYLCASSLIEQPQHFGDGTRLSIL.

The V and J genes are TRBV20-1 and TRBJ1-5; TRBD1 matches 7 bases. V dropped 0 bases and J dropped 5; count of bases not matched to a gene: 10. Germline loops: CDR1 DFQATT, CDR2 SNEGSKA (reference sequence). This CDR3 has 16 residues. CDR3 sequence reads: CSARDIRGRIYQPQHF. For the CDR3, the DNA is TGCAGTGCTAGAGATATAAGGGGGCGGATATATCAGCCCCAGCATTTT.

CDR3 loop: CSVEGGLTTEAFF. CDR3 bases: TGCAGCGTAGAGGGGGGCCTCACCACTGAAGCTTTCTTT. The chain couples TRBV29-1 to TRBJ1-1; possible D gene TRBD1, 6 bases. V was clipped by 6 bases and J by 4 bases, with 15 bases between them. There are 13 residues in the CDR3. The V gene's germline CDR1 is SQVTM and CDR2 ANQGSEA. Drawing the rest from reference TRBV29-1 and TRBJ1-1, the complete variable domain is SAVISQKPSRDICQRGTSLTIQCQVDSQVTMMFWYRQQPGQSLTLIATANQGSEATYESGFVIDKFPISRPNLTFSTLTVSNMSPEDSSIYLCSVEGGLTTEAFFGQGTRLTVV.

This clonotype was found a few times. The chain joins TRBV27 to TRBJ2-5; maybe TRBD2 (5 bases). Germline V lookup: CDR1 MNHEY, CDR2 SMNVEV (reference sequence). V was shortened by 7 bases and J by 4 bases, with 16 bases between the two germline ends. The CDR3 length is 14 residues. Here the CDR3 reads CASMRAEAPETQYF. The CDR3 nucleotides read TGTGCCAGCATGCGGGCCGAGGCTCCAGAGACCCAGTACTTC.

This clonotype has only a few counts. The CDR3 region has the DNA TGTGCCAGCAGCCAAGATCGTCGACGACCTGAAGCTTTCTTT. Translating it yields CASSQDRRRPEAFF. The rearrangement joins TRBV3-1 to TRBJ1-1; unclear D gene. Trimming removed 0 bases from V and 6 bases from J, with 11 bases in between. CDR1 is LGHDT and CDR2 is YNNKEL in the germline V gene (reference sequence). CDR3 length equals 14 residues.

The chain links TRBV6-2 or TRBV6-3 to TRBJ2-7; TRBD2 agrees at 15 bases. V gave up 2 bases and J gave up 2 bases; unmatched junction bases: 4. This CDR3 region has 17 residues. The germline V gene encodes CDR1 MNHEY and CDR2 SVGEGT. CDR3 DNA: TGTGCCAGCAGTTACCGCCGGACTAGCGGGGGGGCCTACGAGCAGTACTTC. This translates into CASSYRRTSGGAYEQYF.

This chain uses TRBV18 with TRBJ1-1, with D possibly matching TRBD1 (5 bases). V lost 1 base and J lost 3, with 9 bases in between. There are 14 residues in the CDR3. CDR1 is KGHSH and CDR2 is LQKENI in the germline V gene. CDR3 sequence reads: CASSPLGDYTEAFF. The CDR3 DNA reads TGTGCCAGCTCACCACTCGGGGACTACACTGAAGCTTTCTTT.

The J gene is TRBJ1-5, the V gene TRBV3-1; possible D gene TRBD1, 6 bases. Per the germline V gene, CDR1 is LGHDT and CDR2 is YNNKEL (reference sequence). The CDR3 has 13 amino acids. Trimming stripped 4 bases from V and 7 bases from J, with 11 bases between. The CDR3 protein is CASSPRQAQPQHF. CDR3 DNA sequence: TGTGCCAGCAGCCCCCGACAGGCCCAGCCCCAGCATTTT.